This entry lists 2 T cell receptor beta chains sequenced from one sample in a study of blood T cell repertoires in COVID-19. Libraries were prepared by immunoSEQ multiplex PCR; TCRdb keeps only in-frame clonotypes and omits some of them. The profile shows approximately 180,000 clones, more than 70% of them singletons. The specimen sequenced was peripheral blood. Receptors were obtained from a person between 65 and 79 years old with COVID-19, enrolled during active disease.

This clone was recorded a few times. J is TRBJ1-1 and V is TRBV6-5, with 8 bases fitting TRBD1. Germline CDR1 MNHEY, CDR2 SVGAGI. V shed 5 bases, J shed 11 bases, and the junction held 4 bases outside the gene matches. The CDR3 extends over 11 amino acids. The CDR3 region has the DNA TGTGCCAGCAGTACGACAGGGGATGCTTTCTTT. As protein: CASSTTGDAFF.

V usage is TRBV27 and J usage is TRBJ2-5; 9 bases align to TRBD1. The germline CDR1 and CDR2 sequences are MNHEY and SMNVEV (reference sequence). The ends lost 4 bases at V and 4 bases at J; junction bases unmatched: 7. The CDR3 length is 15 residues. CDR3 protein: CASSSARTGAETQYF. The DNA of the CDR3 is TGTGCCAGCAGTTCCGCTAGGACAGGGGCAGAGACCCAGTACTTC.